This T cell receptor (beta chain) came from a study of shared clonotypes between healthy human individuals. Findings and caveats of the study: Among non-shared clonotypes, generation probabilities were lower than among those shared by all four donors.

Concerning this clone: No antigen is known for it.

Several immunoSEQ 96-well plates shared each subset's DNA, each plate a replicate. Only in-frame clones appear in the TCRdb table, and some are missing; sequencing was by immunoSEQ multiplex PCR. This sample has about 380,000 clones, with about 96% found just once. The sequencing input was memory CD8+ T cells sorted from blood. Subset indicated: CD45RO+ cells pooled with CCR7-negative TemRA cells. The sequence was collected from a man younger than 40 in good health.

CDR3 nucleotide sequence: TGTGCCAGCAGAAACTCCGGGGTAGCGGGGAACACCGGGGAGCTGTTTTTT. Encoded protein: CASRNSGVAGNTGELFF. This chain uses TRBV7-6 with TRBJ2-2, with TRBD2 identical over 7 bases. The ends lost 6 bases at V and 1 base at J; junction bases unmatched: 11. The CDR3 extends over 17 amino acids. Germline lookup yields CDR1 SGHVS and CDR2 FNYEAQ.